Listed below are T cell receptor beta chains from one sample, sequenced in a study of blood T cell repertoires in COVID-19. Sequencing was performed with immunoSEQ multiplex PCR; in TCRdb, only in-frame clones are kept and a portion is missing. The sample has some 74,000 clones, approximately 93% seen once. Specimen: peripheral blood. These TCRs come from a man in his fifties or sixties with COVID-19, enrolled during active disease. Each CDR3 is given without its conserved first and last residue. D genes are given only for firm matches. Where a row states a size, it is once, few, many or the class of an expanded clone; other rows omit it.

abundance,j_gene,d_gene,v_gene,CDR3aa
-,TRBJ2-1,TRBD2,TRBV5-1,ASSFGLANEQF
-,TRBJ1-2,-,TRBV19,ATVDRSYGYT
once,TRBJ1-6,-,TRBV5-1,ASSGGSYNSPLH
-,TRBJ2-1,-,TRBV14,ASSLGTPTYNEQF
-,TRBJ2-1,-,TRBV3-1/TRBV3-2,ASSHRVGLGNEQF
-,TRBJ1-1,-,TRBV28,ASSQQGPEAF
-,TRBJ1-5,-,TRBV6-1,ASSEELRNQPQH
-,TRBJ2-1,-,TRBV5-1,ASSLGLGPYNEQF
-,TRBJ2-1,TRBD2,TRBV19,ASSISGENEQF
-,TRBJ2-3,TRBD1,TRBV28,ASSPRTGFSTDTQY
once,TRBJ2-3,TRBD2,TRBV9,ASSSGGGTDTQY
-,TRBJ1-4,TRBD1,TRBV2,ASTRDRATNEKLF
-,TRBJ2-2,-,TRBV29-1,SVHLGRELF
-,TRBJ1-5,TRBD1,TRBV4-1,ASSQGQGQASQH
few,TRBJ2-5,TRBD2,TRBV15,ATSLGEKRPSGRQETQY
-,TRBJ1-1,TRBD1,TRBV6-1,ASSDLGRGHTTEAF
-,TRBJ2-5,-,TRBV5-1,ASSRGKETQY
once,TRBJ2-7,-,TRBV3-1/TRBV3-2,ASSHPEGEQY
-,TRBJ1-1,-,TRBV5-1,ASSSSHLGGGTEAF
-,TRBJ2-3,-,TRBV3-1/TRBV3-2,ASSRRETSTDTQY